This TCR beta chain was sequenced for a study of T cell clonotyping in hematopoietic cell transplantation. Overall study context: Recipients' pretransplant samples followed cytoreduction. Broader study findings: At the given depth, recipient repertoires were over 95% de novo clonotypes. Without cell sorting, CD4 versus CD8 contributions remain unresolved.

Here immunoSEQ multiplex PCR was the method, and the copy in TCRdb shows in-frame clones only, minus some. The data show 65,000 to 80,000 clones, 90% to 97% seen once. Time point defined: recipient sample about 28 days before transplant, after cytoreduction. Remarks on this clone: Its specificity is not known.

The germline V gene encodes CDR1 MGHDK and CDR2 SYGVNS. V was pared by 7 bases and J by 4 bases, with 5 bases between. CDR3 length: 12 residues. The V gene is TRBV25-1, the J gene TRBJ1-6; D uncertain. The starting material was peripheral blood mononuclear cells, obtained before stem cell transplant. This clonotype was obtained from a woman in her fifties or sixties with acute myeloid leukemia. Some clones in this sample may be carry-over from other donors' samples. CDR3 protein: CASNLYNSPLHF. CDR3 nucleotide sequence: TGTGCCAGCAATCTGTATAATTCACCCCTCCACTTT.